This TCR beta chain was sequenced during a study of cytomegalovirus exposure and HLA in healthy donors. About the research overall: Early released data had 80 million or so unique TCRs, all coming from HLA-typed donors. Study-wide points: Some TCR beta chains (roughly 160 of them) were listed as cytomegalovirus-associated. For presence/absence analyses, sequencing depth was assumed to be roughly uniform across donors. Some highly shared sequence variants likely arose as a pipeline artifact.

Amplification used 60 Vbeta primers and 13 Jbeta primers. Some clones are missing from TCRdb's copy, which holds only in-frame ones; the method was immunoSEQ multiplex PCR. This table has about 140,000 clones, 82% appearing once. The CDR3 loop spans 15 amino acids. The ends lost 3 bases at V and 1 base at J; junction bases unmatched: 2. CDR1 is MRHNA and CDR2 is SNTAGT in the germline V gene. Concerning this clone: Its antigen is still unknown.

Sequenced: PBMCs. The chain couples TRBV6-4 to TRBJ2-2; 7 nucleotides match TRBD1. The receptor was isolated from a young man in good health and CMV-seropositive. The CDR3 spells CASSERTGNTGELFF. CDR3 sequence (DNA): TGTGCCAGCAGTGAACGGACAGGGAACACCGGGGAGCTGTTTTTT.